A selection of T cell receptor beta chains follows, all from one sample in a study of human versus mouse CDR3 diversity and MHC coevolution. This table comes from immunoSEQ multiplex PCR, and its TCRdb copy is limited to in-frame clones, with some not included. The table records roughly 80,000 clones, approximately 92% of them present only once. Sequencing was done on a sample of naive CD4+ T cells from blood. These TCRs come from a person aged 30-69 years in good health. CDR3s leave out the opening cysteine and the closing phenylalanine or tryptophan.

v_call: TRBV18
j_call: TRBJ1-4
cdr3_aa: ASSPRGATNEKLF

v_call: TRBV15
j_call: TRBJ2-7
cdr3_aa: ATSRDRYEQY

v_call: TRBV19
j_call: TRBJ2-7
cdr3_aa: ASSLLAGGDYEQY

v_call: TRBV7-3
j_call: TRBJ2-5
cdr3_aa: ASSLTPYEGDRQY

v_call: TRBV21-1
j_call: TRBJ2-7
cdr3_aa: ASSTQGCEQY

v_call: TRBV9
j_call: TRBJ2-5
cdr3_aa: ASSGAGTGGETQY

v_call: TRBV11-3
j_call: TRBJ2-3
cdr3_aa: ASSHPGLALPDTQY

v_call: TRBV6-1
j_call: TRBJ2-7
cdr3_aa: ASSLPGQAHFEQY

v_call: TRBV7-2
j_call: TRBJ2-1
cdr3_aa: ASSFGGGREYNEQF

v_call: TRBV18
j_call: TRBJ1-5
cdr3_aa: ASSPTGTGQPQH

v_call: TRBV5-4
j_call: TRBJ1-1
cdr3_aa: ASSSGGRPHTEAF

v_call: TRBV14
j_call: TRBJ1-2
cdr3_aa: ASSQDPTASTYYGYT

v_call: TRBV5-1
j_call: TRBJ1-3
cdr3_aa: ASSWGRQGSSSSGNTIY

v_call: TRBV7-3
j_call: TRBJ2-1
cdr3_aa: ASSPLAGGPVGEQF

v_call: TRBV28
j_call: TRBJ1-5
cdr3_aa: ASSLLGNQPQH

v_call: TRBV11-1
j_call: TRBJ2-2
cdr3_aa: ASSLEFRGARTGELF

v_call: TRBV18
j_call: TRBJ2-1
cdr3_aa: ASSPESSYNERF

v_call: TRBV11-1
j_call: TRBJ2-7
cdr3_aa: ASSLEAYLPNYEQY

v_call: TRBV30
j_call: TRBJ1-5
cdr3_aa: AWSVEGDQPQH

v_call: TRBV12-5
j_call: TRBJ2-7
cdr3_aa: ASGSGQFRYEQY